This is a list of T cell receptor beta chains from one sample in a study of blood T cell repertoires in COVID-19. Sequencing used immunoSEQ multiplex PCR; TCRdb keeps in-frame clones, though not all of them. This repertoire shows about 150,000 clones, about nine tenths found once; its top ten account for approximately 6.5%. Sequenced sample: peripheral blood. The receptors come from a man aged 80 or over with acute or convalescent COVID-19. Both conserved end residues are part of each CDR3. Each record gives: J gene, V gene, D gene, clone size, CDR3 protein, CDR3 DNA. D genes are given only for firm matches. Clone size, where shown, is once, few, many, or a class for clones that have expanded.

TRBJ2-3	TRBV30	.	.	CAWNPRGQKTDTQYF	TGTGCCTGGAACCCACGGGGACAAAAAACAGATACGCAGTATTTT
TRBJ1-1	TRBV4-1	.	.	CASSQGRGRNEAFF	TGCGCCAGCAGCCAAGGACGGGGTAGGAATGAAGCTTTCTTT
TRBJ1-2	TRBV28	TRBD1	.	CASTQGLVYGYTF	TGTGCCAGCACACAGGGGCTGGTCTATGGCTACACCTTC
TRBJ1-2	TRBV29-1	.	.	CSVEALVGGTFNYGYTF	TGCAGCGTTGAAGCCCTGGTGGGAGGGACATTTAACTATGGCTACACCTTC
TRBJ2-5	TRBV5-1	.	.	CASSFEGVKETQYF	TGCGCCAGCAGCTTTGAGGGAGTGAAAGAGACCCAGTACTTC
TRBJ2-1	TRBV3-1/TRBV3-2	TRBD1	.	CASSQLAGGNEQFF	TGTGCCAGCAGCCAATTGGCAGGGGGCAATGAGCAGTTCTTC
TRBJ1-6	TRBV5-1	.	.	CASSLDQGVGSPLHF	TGCGCCAGCAGCTTGGACCAAGGGGTAGGATCACCCCTCCACTTT
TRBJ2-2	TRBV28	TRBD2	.	CASSLHGTSGTGELFF	TGTGCCAGCAGTTTACACGGGACTAGCGGCACCGGGGAGCTGTTTTTT
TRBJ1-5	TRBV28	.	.	CASSLPDIQPQHF	TGTGCCAGCAGTTTACCCGACATTCAGCCCCAGCATTTT
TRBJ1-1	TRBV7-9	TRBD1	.	CASSKGQTNTEAFF	TGTGCCAGCAGCAAGGGACAGACGAACACTGAAGCTTTCTTT
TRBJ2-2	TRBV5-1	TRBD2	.	CASSLAGLPGELFF	TGCGCCAGCAGCTTAGCGGGACTTCCCGGGGAGCTGTTTTTT
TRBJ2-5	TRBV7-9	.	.	CASSLVLGRQETQYF	TGTGCCAGCAGCTTGGTCCTTGGGCGCCAAGAGACCCAGTACTTC
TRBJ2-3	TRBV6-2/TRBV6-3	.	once	CASSGRRAGTDTQYF	TGTGCCAGCAGCGGAAGGAGGGCTGGAACAGATACGCAGTATTTT
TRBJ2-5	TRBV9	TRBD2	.	CASSRGGPARAQYF	TGTGCCAGCAGCCGGGGGGGGCCTGCCAGGGCCCAGTACTTC
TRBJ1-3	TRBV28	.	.	CASSLAGNTIYF	TGTGCCAGCAGTCTAGCTGGAAACACCATATATTTT
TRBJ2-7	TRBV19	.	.	CASSGGITPYEQYF	TGTGCCAGTAGTGGCGGGATCACCCCCTACGAGCAGTACTTC
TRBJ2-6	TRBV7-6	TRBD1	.	CASSLFWGQGASGANVLTF	TGTGCCAGCAGCTTATTTTGGGGACAGGGGGCTTCTGGGGCCAACGTCCTGACTTTC
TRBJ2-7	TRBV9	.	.	CASSVAPKGYEQYF	TGTGCCAGCAGCGTAGCCCCCAAGGGGTACGAGCAGTACTTC
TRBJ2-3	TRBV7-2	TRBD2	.	CASSFTLARDTQYF	TGTGCCAGCAGCTTTACACTAGCGAGAGATACGCAGTATTTT
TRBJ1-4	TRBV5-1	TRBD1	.	CASQELGTVNEKLFF	TGCGCCAGCCAAGAACTCGGGACAGTCAATGAAAAACTGTTTTTT
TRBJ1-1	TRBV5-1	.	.	CASSLEGIAMNTEAFF	TGCGCCAGCAGCTTGGAGGGGATCGCTATGAACACTGAAGCTTTCTTT
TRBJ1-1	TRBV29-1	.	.	CSVEVLADTEAFF	TGCAGCGTTGAGGTCCTCGCGGACACTGAAGCTTTCTTT
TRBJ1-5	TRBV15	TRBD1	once	CATSRGQGAFLQPQHF	TGTGCCACCAGCAGAGGTCAGGGGGCGTTTCTTCAGCCCCAGCATTTT
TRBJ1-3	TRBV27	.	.	CASSPDAGQGGNTIYF	TGTGCCAGCAGTCCGGACGCGGGTCAGGGGGGAAACACCATATATTTT
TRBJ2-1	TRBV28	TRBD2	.	CASSFPPGTSGNNEQFF	TGTGCCAGCAGTTTTCCCCCAGGGACTAGCGGGAACAATGAGCAGTTCTTC
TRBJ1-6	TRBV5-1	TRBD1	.	CASSLNGQGNSPLHF	TGCGCCAGCAGCTTGAATGGACAGGGGAATTCACCCCTCCACTTT
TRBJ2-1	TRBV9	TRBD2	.	CASSGAGDNEQFF	TGTGCCAGCAGCGGAGCGGGGGACAATGAGCAGTTCTTC
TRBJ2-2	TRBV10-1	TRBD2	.	CASGEFLAGDTGELFF	TGCGCCAGCGGGGAGTTCCTAGCGGGAGACACCGGGGAGCTGTTTTTT
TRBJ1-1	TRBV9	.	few	CASSLREGNTEAFF	TGTGCCAGCAGCCTCCGTGAGGGGAACACTGAAGCTTTCTTT
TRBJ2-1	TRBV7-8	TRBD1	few	CASSSTGTGAYNEQFF	TGTGCCAGCAGTTCAACCGGGACAGGTGCCTACAATGAGCAGTTCTTC
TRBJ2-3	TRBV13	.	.	CASSLGLRSTDTQYF	TGTGCCAGCAGCTTAGGCCTCAGGAGCACAGATACGCAGTATTTT
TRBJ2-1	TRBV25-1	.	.	CASGLYNEQFF	TGTGCCAGCGGGCTATACAATGAGCAGTTCTTC
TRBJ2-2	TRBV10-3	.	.	CAISPGVGGELFF	TGTGCCATCAGCCCGGGAGTGGGCGGGGAGCTGTTTTTT
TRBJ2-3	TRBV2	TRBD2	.	CASSSLAGGPNTQYF	TGTGCCAGCAGTTCCCTAGCGGGAGGGCCAAATACGCAGTATTTT
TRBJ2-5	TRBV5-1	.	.	CASTEQQETQYF	TGCGCCAGCACGGAACAGCAAGAGACCCAGTACTTC
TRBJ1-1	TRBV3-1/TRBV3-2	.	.	CASGGGARVEAFF	TGTGCCAGCGGGGGAGGGGCTCGGGTTGAAGCTTTCTTT
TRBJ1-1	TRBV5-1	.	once	CASSYTSVMEAFF	TGCGCCAGCAGTTATACTTCGGTCATGGAAGCTTTCTTT